This T cell receptor (beta chain) was captured in a study of T cells in Graves' hyperthyroidism and ophthalmopathy. There are 13 residues in the CDR3. From germline, CDR1 is MGHRA and CDR2 YSYEKL. Overall study findings and caveats: Most expanded thyroid clonotypes above 0.001 recurred in blood.

In regard to this clonotype: The target antigen is unknown. One end of the junction is discordant with germline, which a read error may explain.

Exclusion of patients followed from uncontrolled infection, other autoimmune disease, pregnancy or lactation. The study based diagnoses on clinical symptoms, serum thyroxine and TRAb, thyroid ultrasound and orbital computed tomography. Amplification of TCR beta CDR3 regions was performed using RNA transcripts as template. The primer set for the first-round RT-PCR of the TCR CDR3 was HTBI. TCRdb re-called the multiplex PCR reads through MiXCR, storing one row per CDR3 protein. This sample has about 340,000 distinct CDR3 sequences; 15% to 20% occur once, and the top ten carry 45% to 50%. Sample: blood. The chain couples TRBV4-1 to TRBJ2-2, with TRBD2 as a possible D gene (5 bases). This clonotype was obtained from a woman aged 45 to 65 with Graves' hyperthyroidism. The CDR3 DNA is TGCGCCAGCAGCCAATCTCGAACCGGGGAGCTGTTTTTC. Protein sequence: CASSQSRTGELFF.